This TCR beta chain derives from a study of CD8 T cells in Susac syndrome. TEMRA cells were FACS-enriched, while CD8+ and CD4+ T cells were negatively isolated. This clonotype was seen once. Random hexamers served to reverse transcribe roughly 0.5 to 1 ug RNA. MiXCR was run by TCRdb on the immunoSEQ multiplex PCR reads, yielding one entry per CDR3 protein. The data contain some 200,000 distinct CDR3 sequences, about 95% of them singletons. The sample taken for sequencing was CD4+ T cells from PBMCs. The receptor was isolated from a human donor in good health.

The CDR3, as DNA: TGTGCCAGCAGTGACGGGAGCCCCTACGAGCAGTACTTC. Its translation is CASSDGSPYEQYF. This sequence joins TRBV25-1 and TRBJ2-7, with D possibly matching TRBD2 (6 bases). V was trimmed by 3 bases and J by 2 bases, leaving 8 bases between them. The germline V gene has CDR1 MGHDK and CDR2 SYGVNS. The CDR3 covers 13 residues.